This TCR beta chain appears in the sequencing data of a study of response to subunit inactivated influenza vaccine. Study-wide findings and caveats: Researchers suggested that each seasonal influenza vaccination recruits few new T cells.

Of note for this clonotype: Its antigen is still unknown.

This CDR3 is 11 amino acids long. V lost 5 bases and J 8 bases, leaving 7 bases between the germline ends. TCRdb itself ran the RT-PCR reads through MiXCR, one entry per CDR3 protein. The table includes about 500,000 distinct CDR3 sequences, 13% detected once. The receptor's source is a man aged 50-59 years who received an inactivated influenza vaccine. The sequencing here drew on PBMCs from blood, taken roughly 47 days after vaccination. V and J are TRBV12-3 or TRBV12-4 and TRBJ2-1; the D is unclear. The CDR3 nucleotides are TGTGCCAGCAGTCGAAAATATGAGCAGTTCTTC. This codes for CASSRKYEQFF.